This T cell receptor (beta chain) was sequenced for a study of CD4 T cells in relation to SARS-CoV-2 and coronaviruses. The wider study: After roughly 9 days of antigen culture, PBMC TCR beta CDR3s were sequenced.

Points on this clone: As yet, its antigen is unknown.

Some clones are missing from TCRdb's copy, which holds only in-frame ones; the method was immunoSEQ multiplex PCR. The sample shows 40,000 to 50,000 clones, around 82% of them seen only once. Source material: naive CD4+ T cells from PBMCs, cultured in vitro. Described subset: naive CD4+ T cells isolated by negative enrichment. This clonotype originated in an adult with COVID-19.

CDR3 in DNA: TGTGCCATCAGTGGCATCGCTAGCGGCTACAATGAGCAGTTCTTC. It yields the protein CAISGIASGYNEQFF. The chain links TRBV10-3 to TRBJ2-1; 7 bases are shared with TRBD2. CDR3 length equals 15 residues. V lost 4 bases, J lost 3 bases, and 6 bases stayed unmatched. Looked up from germline, CDR1 is ENHRY and CDR2 is SYGVKD.